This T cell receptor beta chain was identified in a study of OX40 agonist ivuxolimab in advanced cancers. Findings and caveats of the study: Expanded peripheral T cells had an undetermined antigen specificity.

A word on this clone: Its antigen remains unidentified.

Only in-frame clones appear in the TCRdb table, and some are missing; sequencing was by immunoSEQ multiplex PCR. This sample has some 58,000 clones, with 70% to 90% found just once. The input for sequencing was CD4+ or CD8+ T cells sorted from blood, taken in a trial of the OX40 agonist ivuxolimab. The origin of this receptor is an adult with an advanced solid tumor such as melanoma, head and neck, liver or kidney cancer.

CDR3 in DNA: TGTGCCAGCAGCTTAGCGTCTAGCGGTTACTACGAGCAGTACTTC. Translated, it gives CASSLASSGYYEQYF. This sequence joins TRBV7-2 and TRBJ2-7, with TRBD2 matching over 7 bases. Looked up from germline, CDR1 is SGHTA and CDR2 is FQGNSA. The CDR3 is 15 residues long. Trimming at V came to 0 bases and at J to 3 bases, leaving 5 bases not matched to a gene.